The 30 T cell receptor beta chains presented below share a single source sample, sequenced in a study of cytomegalovirus exposure and HLA in healthy donors. 13 Jbeta primers and 60 Vbeta primers were used for the PCR. TCRdb keeps only in-frame clones here, not all; method: immunoSEQ multiplex PCR. In the table there are some 130,000 clones, roughly 83% of which are singletons. The sample consisted of PBMCs. The receptor source for this set is a man aged 18 to 29 in good health and CMV-seronegative.

The rearrangement uses TRBV5-1 and TRBJ2-7, with a possible D match to TRBD2 (6 bases). The V gene lost 0 bases and the J gene lost 3 bases, with 16 bases spanning the gap. The V gene's germline CDR1 is SGHRS and CDR2 YFSETQ. The CDR3 covers 16 residues. The CDR3 is CASSLDTGTGLYEQYF. The CDR3 DNA is TGCGCCAGCAGCTTGGATACCGGGACGGGACTCTACGAGCAGTACTTC.

The chain couples TRBV19 to TRBJ2-2, with 7 bases fitting TRBD2. CDR1 and CDR2 (germline): LNHDA, SQIVND (reference sequence). Trimming took 4 bases from V and 2 from J; bases not matched to a gene: 16. This CDR3 spans 19 amino acids. CDR3 region: CASSSPATSPIINTGELFF. For the CDR3, the DNA is TGTGCCAGTAGTAGCCCTGCGACTAGCCCTATTATTAACACCGGGGAGCTGTTTTTT.

The CDR3 region is CASSQDTGGASVNTEAFF. CDR3 bases: TGCGCCAGCAGCCAAGATACAGGGGGCGCATCAGTGAACACTGAAGCTTTCTTT. The chain joins TRBV4-1 to TRBJ1-1; TRBD1 aligns across 9 bases. Germline assignment: CDR1 MGHRA and CDR2 YSYEKL. The CDR3 consists of 18 residues. The ends lost 0 bases at V and 0 bases at J; junction bases unmatched: 8.

The rearrangement uses TRBV6-5 and TRBJ2-7, with D perhaps matching TRBD2 (6 bases). V dropped 6 bases and J dropped 4 bases, with 13 bases sitting between them. Germline V lookup: CDR1 MNHEY, CDR2 SVGAGI. The CDR3 loop spans 13 amino acids. CDR3 nucleotides: TGTGCCAGCAGCAGGGACTCAGGGTACGAGCAGTACTTC. Translation: CASSRDSGYEQYF.

The J gene is TRBJ2-3, the V gene TRBV2; 10 bases agree with TRBD2. The germline V gene encodes CDR1 SNHLY and CDR2 FYNNEI. The V gene end was trimmed by 4 bases and the J gene end by 4 bases; junction bases not matched to a gene: 8. The CDR3 runs 16 residues. CDR3 coding DNA: TGTGCCAGCAGTGGAGGAGCGGGAGGGCCCCCAGATACGCAGTATTTT. This gives the protein CASSGGAGGPPDTQYF.

The chain uses TRBV10-3 and TRBJ1-1; 7 bases line up with TRBD1. The germline V gene has CDR1 ENHRY and CDR2 SYGVKD. This CDR3 is built from 14 residues. Trimming removed 5 bases from V and 4 bases from J; junction bases left unmatched: 7. CDR3 residues: CAISRGGEGTEAFF. Written as DNA, the CDR3 is TGTGCCATCAGTAGAGGGGGCGAGGGCACTGAAGCTTTCTTT.

Only a few counts were recorded for this clone. The chain combines TRBV29-1 with TRBJ1-4, with 7 bases aligning to TRBD1. V lost 7 bases and J lost 12; bases outside the gene matches: 5. Germline V gives CDR1 SQVTM, CDR2 ANQGSEA. The CDR3 is made up of 10 amino acids. CDR3 sequence reads: CSGGDSQLFF. CDR3 sequence (DNA): TGCAGCGGGGGGGACAGTCAACTGTTTTTT.

CDR3 sequence reads: CASRAETDTQYF. CDR3 sequence (DNA): TGTGCCAGCAGAGCGGAGACAGATACGCAGTATTTT. The genes are TRBV6-5 and TRBJ2-3, with a possible D match to TRBD2 (5 bases). CDR1 and CDR2 (germline): MNHEY, SVGAGI. Deletions cut 6 bases from V and 3 bases from J, with 7 bases between. This CDR3 is 12 amino acids long.

The chain combines TRBV9 with TRBJ2-1, with 7 bases matching TRBD2. CDR3 length: 15 residues. CDR1 and CDR2 from the germline V gene are SGDLS and YYNGEE. V shed 0 bases and J 4 bases; nucleotides not matched to a gene: 4. The CDR3 sequence is CASSVAPSGYNEQFF. DNA of the CDR3: TGTGCCAGCAGCGTAGCGCCTAGCGGATACAATGAGCAGTTCTTC.

With regard to this clone: The CDR3 end shows no conserved phenylalanine or tryptophan, and so a read error is likely. The chain has TRBV9 and TRBJ2-7, with D possibly being TRBD2 (5 bases). V was cut by 4 bases and J by 1 base, with 9 bases left in between. Germline CDR1 SGDLS, CDR2 YYNGEE. This CDR3 has 13 residues. The CDR3 spells CASSPEASYEQYA. The CDR3 coding sequence is TGTGCCAGCAGCCCGGAGGCGTCCTACGAGCAGTACGCC.

This clone was seen only once. The chain joins TRBV7-8 to TRBJ1-5, with 7 bases aligning to TRBD1. Germline-derived CDR1 and CDR2 are SGHVS and FQNEAQ. V was pared by 3 bases and J by 2 bases, with 4 bases of the junction left unmatched. The CDR3 spans 15 residues. CDR3 bases: TGTGCCAGCAGCTTCGAGACAGGGCGCAATCAGCCCCAGCATTTT. This gives the protein CASSFETGRNQPQHF.

The J gene is TRBJ1-6, the V gene TRBV30; a possible D gene is TRBD1 (6 bases). V shed 1 base and J shed 6 bases, with 7 bases lying between them. CDR3 size: 13 residues. The V gene's germline CDR1 is GTSNPN and CDR2 SVGIG (reference sequence). The DNA of the CDR3 is TGTGCCTGGAGTGGGACAGCTAATTCACCCCTCCACTTT. Translating it yields CAWSGTANSPLHF.

The CDR3 bases are TGTGCCACCAGCTCGGGACTAGCGGGAGGATTTCGGTTCTTC. Protein: CATSSGLAGGFRFF. The chain combines TRBV15 with TRBJ2-1; 15 nucleotides agree with TRBD2. Germline CDR1 and CDR2: LNHNV and YYDKDF (reference sequence). J gave up 15 bases and V 5 bases, and 8 bases lay outside the gene matches. The CDR3 has 14 amino acids.

The V and J genes are TRBV7-9 and TRBJ2-3; perhaps TRBD1 as D (6 bases). The V and J ends lost 5 bases and 14 bases respectively, with 17 bases between them. Per germline, CDR1 SEHNR and CDR2 FQNEAQ (reference sequence). This CDR3 contains 12 residues. The CDR3 bases are TGTGCCAGCAGCCACGGAAACATAGGGGGGTATTTT. Its protein is CASSHGNIGGYF.

The CDR3 bases are TGTGCCAGCTCATCCGAACTAGCGGGAGGGGCCAATGAGCAGTTCTTC. Translated: CASSSELAGGANEQFF. This rearrangement joins TRBV18 to TRBJ2-1; 13 positions agree with TRBD2. V shed 5 bases, J shed 6 bases, and the junction held 7 bases outside the gene matches. The germline CDR1 and CDR2 sequences are KGHSH and LQKENI. CDR3 length equals 16 residues.

A single count supports this clone. This CDR3 is CARTGQGGPNVLTF. CDR3 coding DNA: TGTGCCAGGACGGGACAGGGGGGTCCCAACGTCCTGACTTTC. The J gene is TRBJ2-6, the V gene TRBV2, with 11 nucleotides matching TRBD1. V was pared by 9 bases and J by 8 bases, with 6 bases of the junction left unmatched. There are 14 residues in the CDR3. From germline, CDR1 is SNHLY and CDR2 FYNNEI.

The chain uses TRBV28 and TRBJ2-3; 11 bases match TRBD2. Looked up from germline, CDR1 is MDHEN and CDR2 is SYDVKM. The J segment lost 6 bases and the V segment lost 6 bases, leaving 14 bases of the junction unmatched. The CDR3 spans 17 residues. For the CDR3, the DNA is TGTGCCAGCAGCCCCGGGACTAGCGGAATATCCCGCGATACGCAGTATTTT. Residues: CASSPGTSGISRDTQYF.

The sample holds a few counts of this clone. The chain couples TRBV6-6 to TRBJ1-6; the D gene is possibly TRBD1 (5 bases). This CDR3 has 15 residues. Trimming left V 6 bases short and J 9 bases short, with 18 bases between. Germline V CDR1 and CDR2: MNHNY, SVGAGI (reference sequence). CDR3 in amino acids: CASSREGGDVSPLHF. In DNA form, the CDR3 reads TGTGCCAGCAGCCGGGAGGGTGGGGACGTTTCACCCCTCCACTTT.

The chain couples TRBV5-4 to TRBJ1-5, with a weak D call TRBD1 (5 bases). The V gene's germline CDR1 is SGHNT and CDR2 YYREEE (reference sequence). V was trimmed by 0 bases and J by 0 bases, leaving 10 bases between them. CDR3 size: 16 residues. Here the CDR3 DNA reads TGTGCCAGCAGCTTGGGGGCAGGGTATAGCAATCAGCCCCAGCATTTT. Its protein product is CASSLGAGYSNQPQHF.

The rearrangement joins TRBV30 to TRBJ2-2, with D uncertain. Trimming pared 5 bases from V and 7 bases from J, leaving 11 bases between. The CDR3 runs to 12 residues. The V gene's germline CDR1 is GTSNPN and CDR2 SVGIG (reference sequence). The CDR3 DNA sequence: TGTGCCTGGTCTTCGTCCTACGGGGAGCTGTTTTTT. It specifies CAWSSSYGELFF. Complete variable domain (other parts from reference TRBV30 and TRBJ2-2): SQTIHQWPATLVQPVGSPLSLECTVEGTSNPNLYWYRQAAGRGLQLLFYSVGIGQISSEVPQNLSASRPQDRQFILSSKKLLLSDSGFYLCAWSSSYGELFFGEGSRLTVL.

The gene calls are TRBV7-2 and TRBJ2-5, with 8 bases fitting TRBD1. Germline-derived CDR1 and CDR2 are SGHTA and FQGNSA. V shed 3 bases and J 2 bases; nucleotides not matched to a gene: 2. The CDR3 sequence is 14 residues long. CDR3 bases: TGTGCCAGCAGCTTCCAGGGGGCTCAAGAGACCCAGTACTTC. Translating it yields CASSFQGAQETQYF.

The rearrangement links TRBV5-6 to TRBJ1-5; maybe TRBD1 (6 bases). In germline, CDR1 is SGHDT, CDR2 YYEEEE. V was shortened by 2 bases and J by 4 bases, with 16 bases between the two germline ends. This CDR3 is built from 16 residues. In DNA, the CDR3 is TGTGCCAGCAGCTTTAATCAGGGGATCGGGAATCAGCCCCAGCATTTT. This translates into CASSFNQGIGNQPQHF.

The chain uses TRBV7-8 and TRBJ2-3; D might be TRBD2 (5 bases). CDR3 length: 18 residues. V lost 0 bases to trimming and J lost 0 bases, with 16 bases between them. Germline-derived CDR1 and CDR2 are SGHVS and FQNEAQ. CDR3 amino acids: CASSLAGLWRASTDTQYF. The CDR3, as DNA: TGTGCCAGCAGCTTAGCTGGCCTATGGCGGGCCAGCACAGATACGCAGTATTTT. Based on the CDR3 plus reference TRBV7-8 and TRBJ2-3, the full variable domain is GAGVSQSPRYKVAKRGQDVALRCDPISGHVSLFWYQQALGQGPEFLTYFQNEAQLDKSGLPSDRFFAERPEGSVSTLKIQRTQQEDSAVYLCASSLAGLWRASTDTQYFGPGTRLTVL.

This clone has a single count. The rearrangement uses TRBV6-1 and TRBJ2-3, with D perhaps matching TRBD2 (5 bases). Germline assignment: CDR1 MNHNS and CDR2 SASEGT. Trimming pared 3 bases from V and 2 bases from J, leaving 12 bases between. There are 15 residues in the CDR3. As DNA, the CDR3 is TGTGCCAGCAGTGAGGTCCGAGCGGACACAGATACGCAGTATTTT. Its translation: CASSEVRADTDTQYF.

This clone showed up just once. This rearrangement joins TRBV21-1 to TRBJ1-1; the D call of TRBD1 is as the table states it, not checked on the DNA. TRBV21-1 is noted as a pseudogene. The CDR3 runs 18 residues. CDR3 DNA: TGTGCCAGCAGCCGCGAACATCGGGACAGGGAAAAGATAACTGAAGCTTTCTTT. Translating it yields CASSREHRDREKITEAFF.

This sequence joins TRBV18 and TRBJ2-7; 9 bases agree with TRBD2. Germline trimming cut 2 bases from V and 6 bases from J; bases unmatched to any gene: 2. CDR3 size: 13 residues. Germline V CDR1 and CDR2: KGHSH, LQKENI. This chain's CDR3 is CASSPGTSPEQYF. CDR3 DNA sequence: TGTGCCAGCTCACCAGGGACTAGCCCCGAGCAGTACTTC.

The V gene is TRBV7-3, the J gene TRBJ1-1; TRBD1 is a possible D gene (6 bases). Germline-derived CDR1 and CDR2 are SGHTA and FQGTGA. This CDR3 spans 16 amino acids. V was pared by 7 bases and J by 3 bases, with 21 bases between. Written as DNA, the CDR3 is TGTGCCAGCATCTACGACAGGTCCAGAGGGGACACTGAAGCTTTCTTT. Translation gives CASIYDRSRGDTEAFF.

This chain uses TRBV4-1 with TRBJ2-3, with 14 bases identical to TRBD2. The CDR3 contains 17 residues. Looked up from germline, CDR1 is MGHRA and CDR2 is YSYEKL. V lost 1 base to trimming and J lost 6 bases; unmatched junction nucleotides: 6. CDR3 loop: CASSQAPGLAGVDTQYF. CDR3 nucleotide sequence: TGCGCCAGCAGCCAAGCGCCGGGACTAGCGGGAGTTGATACGCAGTATTTT.

CDR3 sequence: CAWNTDLQETQYF. CDR3 bases: TGTGCCTGGAACACAGATCTACAGGAGACCCAGTACTTC. The chain has TRBV30 and TRBJ2-5; D uncertain. The CDR3 extends over 13 amino acids. Trimming cost V 4 bases and J 5 bases, with 14 bases left between them. CDR1 and CDR2 (germline): GTSNPN, SVGIG (reference sequence).

The V and J genes are TRBV18 and TRBJ2-1, with TRBD1 identical over 7 bases. This CDR3 region has 15 residues. Losses at the gene ends were 3 bases for V and 4 bases for J; bases not matched to a gene: 6. Looked up from germline, CDR1 is KGHSH and CDR2 is LQKENI. Here the CDR3 DNA reads TGTGCCAGCTCACCCCCCGGGACAGTATACAATGAGCAGTTCTTC. It yields the protein CASSPPGTVYNEQFF.